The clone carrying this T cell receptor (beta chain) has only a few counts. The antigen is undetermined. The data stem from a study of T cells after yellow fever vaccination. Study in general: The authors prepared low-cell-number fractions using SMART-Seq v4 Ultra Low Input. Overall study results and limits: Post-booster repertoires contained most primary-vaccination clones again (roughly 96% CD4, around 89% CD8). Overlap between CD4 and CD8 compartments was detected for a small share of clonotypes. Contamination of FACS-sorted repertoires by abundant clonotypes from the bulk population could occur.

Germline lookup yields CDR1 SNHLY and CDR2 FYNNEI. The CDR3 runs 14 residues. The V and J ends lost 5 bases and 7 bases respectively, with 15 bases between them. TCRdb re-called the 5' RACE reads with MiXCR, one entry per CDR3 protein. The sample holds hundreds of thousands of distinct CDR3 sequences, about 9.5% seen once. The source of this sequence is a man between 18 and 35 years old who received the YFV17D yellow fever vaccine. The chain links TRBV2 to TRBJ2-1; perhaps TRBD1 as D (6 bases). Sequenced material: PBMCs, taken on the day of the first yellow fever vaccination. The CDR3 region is CASSPWGRGNEQFF. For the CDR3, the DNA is TGTGCCAGCAGTCCTTGGGGCAGGGGAAATGAGCAGTTCTTC.